What follows describes a single T cell receptor beta chain. Sequenced by immunoSEQ multiplex PCR; TCRdb stores in-frame clones only, minus some. The table includes 720,000 or so clones, 80% to 90% detected once. This sample stems from a study of shared T cell receptors in the human thymus. CDR1 is SGHDT, CDR2 YYEEEE, per germline. This CDR3 has 17 residues. Trimming removed 1 base from V and 6 bases from J, with 17 bases in between. These data were likewise used in another study, on human thymus T cells. That study adds: Resections were taken during corrective heart surgery, and the thymus tissue came from these.

V is TRBV5-6 and J is TRBJ1-6; the D is unclear. Sequencing used thymocytes. The clonotype was recovered from a girl under two years old with a congenital heart defect. The CDR3 DNA reads TGTGCCAGCAGCTTGAATGGGGAGGCCGCCAGTAATTCACCCCTCCACTTT. Its translation is CASSLNGEAASNSPLHF.